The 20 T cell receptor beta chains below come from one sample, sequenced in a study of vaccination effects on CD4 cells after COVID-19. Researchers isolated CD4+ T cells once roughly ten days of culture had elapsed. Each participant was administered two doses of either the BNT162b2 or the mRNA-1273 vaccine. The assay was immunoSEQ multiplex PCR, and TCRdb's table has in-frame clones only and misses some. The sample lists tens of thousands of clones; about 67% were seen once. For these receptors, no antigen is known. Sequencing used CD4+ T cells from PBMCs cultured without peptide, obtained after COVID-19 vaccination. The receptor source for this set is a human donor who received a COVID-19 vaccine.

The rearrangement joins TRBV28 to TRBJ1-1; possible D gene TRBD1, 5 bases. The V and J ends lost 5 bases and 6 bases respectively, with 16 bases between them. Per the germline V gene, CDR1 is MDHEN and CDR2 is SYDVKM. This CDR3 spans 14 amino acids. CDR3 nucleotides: TGTGCCAGCAGTCCCGGGGGGACGGGTGCTGAAGCTTTCTTT. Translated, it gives CASSPGGTGAEAFF.

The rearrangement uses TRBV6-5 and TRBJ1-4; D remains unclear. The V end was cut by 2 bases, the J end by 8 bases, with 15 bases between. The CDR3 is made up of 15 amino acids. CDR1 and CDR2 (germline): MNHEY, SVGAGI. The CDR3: CASSYGVVSLEKLFF. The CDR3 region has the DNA TGTGCCAGCAGTTACGGCGTAGTGAGTTTAGAAAAACTGTTTTTT.

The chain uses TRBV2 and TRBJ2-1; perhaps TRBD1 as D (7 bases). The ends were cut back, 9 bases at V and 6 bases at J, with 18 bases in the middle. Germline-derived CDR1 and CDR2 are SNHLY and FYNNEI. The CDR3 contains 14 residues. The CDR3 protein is CARTLDQGGNEQFF. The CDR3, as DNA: TGTGCCAGAACTCTCGATCAGGGGGGCAATGAGCAGTTCTTC.

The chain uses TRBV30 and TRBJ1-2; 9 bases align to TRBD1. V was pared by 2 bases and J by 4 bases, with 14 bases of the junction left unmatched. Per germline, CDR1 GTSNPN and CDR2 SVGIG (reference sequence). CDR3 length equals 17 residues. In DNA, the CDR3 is TGTGCCTGGAGTCACCGGCTGGACAGGGGTTTTGGCTATGGCTACACCTTC. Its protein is CAWSHRLDRGFGYGYTF.

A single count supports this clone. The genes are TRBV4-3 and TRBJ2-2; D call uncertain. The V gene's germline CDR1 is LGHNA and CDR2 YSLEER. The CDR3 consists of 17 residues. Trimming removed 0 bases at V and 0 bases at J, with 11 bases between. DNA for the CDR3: TGCGCCAGCAGCCAAGATCGCGGACCTACGAACACCGGGGAGCTGTTTTTT. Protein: CASSQDRGPTNTGELFF.

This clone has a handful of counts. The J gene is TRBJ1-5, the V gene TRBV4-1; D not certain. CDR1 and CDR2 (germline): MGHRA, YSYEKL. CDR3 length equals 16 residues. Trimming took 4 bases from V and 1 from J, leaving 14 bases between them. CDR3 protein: CASSPSGEGSNQPQHF. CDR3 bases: TGCGCCAGCAGCCCAAGTGGGGAGGGAAGCAATCAGCCCCAGCATTTT.

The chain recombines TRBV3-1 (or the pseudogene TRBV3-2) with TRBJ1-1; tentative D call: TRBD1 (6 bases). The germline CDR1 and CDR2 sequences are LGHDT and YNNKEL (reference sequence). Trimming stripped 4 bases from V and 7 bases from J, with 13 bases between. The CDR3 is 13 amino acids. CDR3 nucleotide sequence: TGTGCCAGCAGCCTACGGGGGGGCGGTGAAGCTTTCTTT. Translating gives CASSLRGGGEAFF.

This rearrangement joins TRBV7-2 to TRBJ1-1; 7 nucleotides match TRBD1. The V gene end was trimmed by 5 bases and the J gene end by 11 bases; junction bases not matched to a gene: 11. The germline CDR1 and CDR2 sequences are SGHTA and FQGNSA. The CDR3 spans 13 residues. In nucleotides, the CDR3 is TGTGCCAGCAGCACGACAGGGTTATTATCGGCTTTCTTT. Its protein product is CASSTTGLLSAFF.

CDR3 bases: TGTGCCAGCTCACCGGGACAGGGGTCGATCTACGAGCAGTACGTC. It yields the protein CASSPGQGSIYEQYV. J is TRBJ2-7 and V is TRBV18; 10 positions agree with TRBD1. The germline gives CDR1 KGHSH, CDR2 LQKENI. The J segment lost 3 bases and the V segment lost 3 bases, leaving 5 bases of the junction unmatched. The CDR3 sequence is 15 residues long.

The CDR3 DNA reads as TGTGCCACCGGAACTAGCGGTGGCACAGATACGCAGTATTTT. This codes for CATGTSGGTDTQYF. J is TRBJ2-3 and V is TRBV24-1; 8 bases match TRBD2. V dropped 9 bases and J dropped 1; count of bases not matched to a gene: 5. Germline V gives CDR1 KGHDR, CDR2 SFDVKD. This CDR3 contains 14 residues.

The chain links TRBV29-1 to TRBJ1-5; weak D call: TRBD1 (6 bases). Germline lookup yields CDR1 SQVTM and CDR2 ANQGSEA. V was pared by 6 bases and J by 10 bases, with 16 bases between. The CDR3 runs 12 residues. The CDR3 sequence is CSVGLGGGPQHF. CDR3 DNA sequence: TGCAGCGTGGGGTTGGGGGGGGGCCCCCAGCATTTT.

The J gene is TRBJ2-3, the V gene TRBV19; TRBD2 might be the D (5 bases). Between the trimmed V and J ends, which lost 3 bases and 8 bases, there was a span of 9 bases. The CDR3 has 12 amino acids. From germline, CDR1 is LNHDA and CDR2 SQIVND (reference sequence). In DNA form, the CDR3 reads TGTGCCAGTAGTATCGGGATTAGTACGCAGTATTTT. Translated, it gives CASSIGISTQYF.

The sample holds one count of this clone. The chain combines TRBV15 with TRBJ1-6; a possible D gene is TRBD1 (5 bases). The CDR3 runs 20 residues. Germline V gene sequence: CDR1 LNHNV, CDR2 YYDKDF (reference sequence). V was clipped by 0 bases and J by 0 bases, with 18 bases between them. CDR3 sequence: CATSREEARQTSSYNSPLHF. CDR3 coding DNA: TGTGCCACCAGCAGAGAGGAGGCAAGACAGACAAGCTCCTATAATTCACCCCTCCACTTT.

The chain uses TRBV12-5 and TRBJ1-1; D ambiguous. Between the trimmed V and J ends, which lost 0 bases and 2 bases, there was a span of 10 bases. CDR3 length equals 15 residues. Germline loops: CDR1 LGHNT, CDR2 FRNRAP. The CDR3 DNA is TGTGCTAGTGGTTTGGTACATTCTCCAAACACTGAAGCTTTCTTT. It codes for CASGLVHSPNTEAFF.

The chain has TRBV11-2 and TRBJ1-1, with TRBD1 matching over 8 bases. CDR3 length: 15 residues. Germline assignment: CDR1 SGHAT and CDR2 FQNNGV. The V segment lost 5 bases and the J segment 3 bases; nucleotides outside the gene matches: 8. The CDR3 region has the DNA TGTGCCAGCAGCCCTAGACAGGGGAAGGACACTGAAGCTTTCTTT. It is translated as CASSPRQGKDTEAFF.

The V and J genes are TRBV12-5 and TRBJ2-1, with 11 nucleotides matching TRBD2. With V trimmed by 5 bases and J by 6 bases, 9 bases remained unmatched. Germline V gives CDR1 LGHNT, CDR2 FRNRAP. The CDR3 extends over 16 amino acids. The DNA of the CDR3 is TGTGCTAGTGGTCCGCCCGCTAGCGGGGGGCTCAATGAGCAGTTCTTC. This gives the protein CASGPPASGGLNEQFF.

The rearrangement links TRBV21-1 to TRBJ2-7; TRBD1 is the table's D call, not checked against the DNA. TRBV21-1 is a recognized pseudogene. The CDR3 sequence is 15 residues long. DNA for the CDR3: TGTGCCAGCAGCGCAGGAGACAGGGCCACCTACGAGCAGTACGTC. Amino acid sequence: CASSAGDRATYEQYV.

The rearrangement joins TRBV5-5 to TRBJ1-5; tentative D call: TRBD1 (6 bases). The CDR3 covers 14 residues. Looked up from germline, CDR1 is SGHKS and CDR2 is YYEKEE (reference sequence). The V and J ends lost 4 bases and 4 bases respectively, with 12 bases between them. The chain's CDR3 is CASSRGTNNQPQHF. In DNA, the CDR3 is TGTGCCAGCAGCCGCGGGACAAATAATCAGCCCCAGCATTTT.

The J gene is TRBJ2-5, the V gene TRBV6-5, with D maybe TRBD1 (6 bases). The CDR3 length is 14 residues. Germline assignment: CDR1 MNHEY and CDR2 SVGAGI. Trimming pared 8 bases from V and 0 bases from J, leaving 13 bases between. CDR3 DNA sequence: TGTGCCAGCGGCCACAGGGATGACCAAGAGACCCAGTACTTC. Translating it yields CASGHRDDQETQYF.

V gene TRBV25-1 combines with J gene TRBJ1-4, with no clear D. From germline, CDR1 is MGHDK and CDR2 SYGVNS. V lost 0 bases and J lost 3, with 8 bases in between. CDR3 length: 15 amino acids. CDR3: CASSEYGGANEKLFF. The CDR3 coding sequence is TGTGCCAGCAGTGAATATGGTGGGGCTAATGAAAAACTGTTTTTT. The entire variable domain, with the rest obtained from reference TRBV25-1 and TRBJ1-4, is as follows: EADIYQTPRYLVIGTGKKITLECSQTMGHDKMYWYQQDPGMELHLIHYSYGVNSTEKGDLSSESTVSRIRTEHFPLTLESARPSHTSQYLCASSEYGGANEKLFFGSGTQLSVL.